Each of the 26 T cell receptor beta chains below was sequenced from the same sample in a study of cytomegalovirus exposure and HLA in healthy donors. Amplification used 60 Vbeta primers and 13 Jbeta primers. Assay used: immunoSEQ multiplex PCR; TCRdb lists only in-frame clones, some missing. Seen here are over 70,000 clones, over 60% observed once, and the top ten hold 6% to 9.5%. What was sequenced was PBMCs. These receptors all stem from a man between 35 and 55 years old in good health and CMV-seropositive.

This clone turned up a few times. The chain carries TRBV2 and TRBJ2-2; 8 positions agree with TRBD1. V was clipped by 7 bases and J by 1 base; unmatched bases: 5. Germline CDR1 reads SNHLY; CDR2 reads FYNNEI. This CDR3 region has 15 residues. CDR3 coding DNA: TGTGCCAGCACCCCGGACAGGGTGAACACCGGGGAGCTGTTTTTT. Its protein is CASTPDRVNTGELFF.

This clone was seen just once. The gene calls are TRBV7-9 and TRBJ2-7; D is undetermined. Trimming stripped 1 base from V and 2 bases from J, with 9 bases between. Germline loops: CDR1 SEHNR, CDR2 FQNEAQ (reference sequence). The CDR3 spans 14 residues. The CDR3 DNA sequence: TGTGCCAGCAGCTTAGAACGCGGCACCTACGAGCAGTACTTC. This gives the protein CASSLERGTYEQYF.

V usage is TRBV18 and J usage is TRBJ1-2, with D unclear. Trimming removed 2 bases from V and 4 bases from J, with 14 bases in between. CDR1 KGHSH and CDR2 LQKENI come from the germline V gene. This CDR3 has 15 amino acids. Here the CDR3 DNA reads TGTGCCAGCTCACCATCAACCGATCGGAGCTATGGCTACACCTTC. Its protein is CASSPSTDRSYGYTF.

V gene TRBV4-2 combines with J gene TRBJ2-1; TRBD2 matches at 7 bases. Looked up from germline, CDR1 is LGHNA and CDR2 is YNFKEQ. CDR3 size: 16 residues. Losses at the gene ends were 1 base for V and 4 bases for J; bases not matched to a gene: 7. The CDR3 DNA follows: TGTGCCAGCAGCCAAGGGGGGAGCGGGATTTACAATGAGCAGTTCTTC. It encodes CASSQGGSGIYNEQFF.

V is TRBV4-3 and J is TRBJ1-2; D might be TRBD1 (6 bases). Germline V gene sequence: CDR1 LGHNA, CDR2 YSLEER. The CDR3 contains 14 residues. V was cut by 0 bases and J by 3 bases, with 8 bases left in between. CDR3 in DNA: TGCGCCAGCAGCCAAGAGACAGGCTACTATGGCTACACCTTC. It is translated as CASSQETGYYGYTF.

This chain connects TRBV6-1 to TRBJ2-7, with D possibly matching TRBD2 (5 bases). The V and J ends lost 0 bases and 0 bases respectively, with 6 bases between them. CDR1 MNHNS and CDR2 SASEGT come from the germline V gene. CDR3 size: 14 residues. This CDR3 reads CASSEARGSYEQYF. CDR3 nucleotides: TGTGCCAGCAGTGAAGCTCGGGGCTCCTACGAGCAGTACTTC.

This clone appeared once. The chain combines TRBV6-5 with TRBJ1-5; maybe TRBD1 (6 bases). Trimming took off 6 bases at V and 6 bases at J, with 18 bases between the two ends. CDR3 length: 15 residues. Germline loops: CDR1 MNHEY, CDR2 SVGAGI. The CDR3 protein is CASSTTGTAGQPQHF. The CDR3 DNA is TGTGCCAGCAGCACGACAGGCACGGCGGGTCAGCCCCAGCATTTT.

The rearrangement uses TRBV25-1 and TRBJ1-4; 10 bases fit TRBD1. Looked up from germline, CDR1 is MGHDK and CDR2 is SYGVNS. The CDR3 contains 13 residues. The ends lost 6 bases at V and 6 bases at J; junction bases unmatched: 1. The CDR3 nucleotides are TGTGCCAGCAGAGGACAGGGGGATGAAAAACTGTTTTTT. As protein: CASRGQGDEKLFF. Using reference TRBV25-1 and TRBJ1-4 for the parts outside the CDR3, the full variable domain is EADIYQTPRYLVIGTGKKITLECSQTMGHDKMYWYQQDPGMELHLIHYSYGVNSTEKGDLSSESTVSRIRTEHFPLTLESARPSHTSQYLCASRGQGDEKLFFGSGTQLSVL.

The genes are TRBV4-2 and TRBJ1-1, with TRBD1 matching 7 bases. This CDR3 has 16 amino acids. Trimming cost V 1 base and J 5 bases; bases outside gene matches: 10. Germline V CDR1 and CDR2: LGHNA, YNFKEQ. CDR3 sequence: CASSQGDSESQTEAFF. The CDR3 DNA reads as TGTGCCAGCAGCCAAGGGGACAGCGAAAGTCAGACTGAAGCTTTCTTT.

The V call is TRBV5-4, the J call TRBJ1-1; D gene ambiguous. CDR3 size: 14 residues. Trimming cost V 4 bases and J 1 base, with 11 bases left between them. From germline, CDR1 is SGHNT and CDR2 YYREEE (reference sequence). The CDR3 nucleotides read TGTGCCAGCAGCCCTAGCCGGACGAACACTGAAGCTTTCTTT. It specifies CASSPSRTNTEAFF.

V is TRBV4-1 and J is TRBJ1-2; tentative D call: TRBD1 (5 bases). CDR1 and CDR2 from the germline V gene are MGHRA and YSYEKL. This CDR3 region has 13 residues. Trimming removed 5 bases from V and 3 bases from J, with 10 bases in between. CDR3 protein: CASSSQTDYGYTF. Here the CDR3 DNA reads TGCGCCAGCAGCTCGCAGACAGACTATGGCTACACCTTC.

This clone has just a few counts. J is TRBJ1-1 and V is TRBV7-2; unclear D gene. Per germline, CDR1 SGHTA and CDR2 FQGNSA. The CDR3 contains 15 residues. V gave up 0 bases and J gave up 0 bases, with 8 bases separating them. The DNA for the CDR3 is TGTGCCAGCAGCTTAGCAATCGCAGTGAACACTGAAGCTTTCTTT. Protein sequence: CASSLAIAVNTEAFF.

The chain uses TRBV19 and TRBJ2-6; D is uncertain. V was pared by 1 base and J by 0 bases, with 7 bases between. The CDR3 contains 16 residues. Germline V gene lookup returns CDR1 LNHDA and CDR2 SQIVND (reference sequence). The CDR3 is CASSIAERSGANVLTF. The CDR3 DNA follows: TGTGCCAGTAGTATAGCCGAGCGCTCTGGGGCCAACGTCCTGACTTTC.

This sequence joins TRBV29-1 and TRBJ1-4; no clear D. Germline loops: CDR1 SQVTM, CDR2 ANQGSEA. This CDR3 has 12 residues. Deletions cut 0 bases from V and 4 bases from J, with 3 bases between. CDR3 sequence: CSVEDLNEKLFF. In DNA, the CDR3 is TGCAGCGTTGAAGATCTTAATGAAAAACTGTTTTTT.

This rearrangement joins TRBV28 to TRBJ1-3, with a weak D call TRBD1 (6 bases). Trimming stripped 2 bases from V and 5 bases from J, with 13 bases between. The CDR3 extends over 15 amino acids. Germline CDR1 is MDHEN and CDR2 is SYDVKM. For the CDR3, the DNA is TGTGCCAGCAGTTTAGGCAGGGGAGGGCGAAACACCATATATTTT. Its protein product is CASSLGRGGRNTIYF.

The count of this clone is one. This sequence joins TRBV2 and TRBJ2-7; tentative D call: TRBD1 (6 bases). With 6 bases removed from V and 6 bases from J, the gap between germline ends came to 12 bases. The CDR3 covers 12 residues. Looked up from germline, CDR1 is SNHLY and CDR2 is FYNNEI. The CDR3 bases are TGTGCCAGCAGGGGAGTGACAGGCGAGCAGTACTTC. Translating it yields CASRGVTGEQYF.

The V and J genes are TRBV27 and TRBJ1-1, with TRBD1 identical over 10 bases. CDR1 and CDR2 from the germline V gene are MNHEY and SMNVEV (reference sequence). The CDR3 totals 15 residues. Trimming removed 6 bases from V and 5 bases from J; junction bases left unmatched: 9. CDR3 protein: CASSKDRGRETEAFF. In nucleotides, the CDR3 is TGTGCCAGCAGCAAAGACAGGGGGCGAGAAACTGAAGCTTTCTTT.

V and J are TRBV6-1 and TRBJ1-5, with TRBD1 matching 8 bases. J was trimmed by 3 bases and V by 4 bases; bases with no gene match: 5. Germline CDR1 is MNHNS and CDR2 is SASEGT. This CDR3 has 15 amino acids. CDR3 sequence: CASSGDRKLNQPQHF. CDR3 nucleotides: TGTGCCAGCAGTGGGGACAGGAAACTCAATCAGCCCCAGCATTTT.

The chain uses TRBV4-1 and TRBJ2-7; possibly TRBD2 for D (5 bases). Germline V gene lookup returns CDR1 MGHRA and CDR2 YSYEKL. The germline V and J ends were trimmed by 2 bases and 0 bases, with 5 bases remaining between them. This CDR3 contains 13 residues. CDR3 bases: TGCGCCAGCAGCCAACGGGACTCCTACGAGCAGTACTTC. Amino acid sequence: CASSQRDSYEQYF.

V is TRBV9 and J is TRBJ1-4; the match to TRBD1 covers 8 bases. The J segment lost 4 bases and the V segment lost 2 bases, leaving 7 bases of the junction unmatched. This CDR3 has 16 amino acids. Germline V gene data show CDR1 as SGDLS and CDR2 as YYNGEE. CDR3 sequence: CASSVLSGQVNEKLFF. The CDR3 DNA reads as TGTGCCAGCAGCGTCCTCTCGGGACAGGTTAATGAAAAACTGTTTTTT.

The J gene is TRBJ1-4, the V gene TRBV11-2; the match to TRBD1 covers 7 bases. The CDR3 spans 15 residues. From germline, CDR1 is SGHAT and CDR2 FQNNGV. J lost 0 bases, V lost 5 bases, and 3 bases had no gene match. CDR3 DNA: TGTGCCAGCAGCACGGGACAGACAACTAATGAAAAACTGTTTTTT. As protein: CASSTGQTTNEKLFF.

The CDR3 loop reads CASSLGSMAGELFF. CDR3 nucleotides: TGTGCCAGCAGCTTAGGGTCTATGGCCGGGGAGCTGTTTTTT. The chain carries TRBV7-8 and TRBJ2-2; D ambiguous. The germline V and J ends were trimmed by 1 base and 6 bases, with 9 bases remaining between them. The CDR3 covers 14 residues. The V gene's germline CDR1 is SGHVS and CDR2 FQNEAQ.

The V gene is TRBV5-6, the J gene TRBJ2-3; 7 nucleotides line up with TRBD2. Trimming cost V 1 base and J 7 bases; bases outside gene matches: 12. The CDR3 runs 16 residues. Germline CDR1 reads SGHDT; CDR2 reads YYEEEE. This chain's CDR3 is CASSLWAPGTTHTQYF. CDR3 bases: TGTGCCAGCAGCTTGTGGGCCCCAGGGACTACACATACGCAGTATTTT.

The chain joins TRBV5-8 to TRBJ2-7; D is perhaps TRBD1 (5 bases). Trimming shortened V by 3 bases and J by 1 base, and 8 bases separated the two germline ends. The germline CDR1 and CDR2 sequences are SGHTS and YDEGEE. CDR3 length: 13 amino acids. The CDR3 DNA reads TGTGCCAGCAGCTCCCAGGGTTCCTACGAGCAGTACTTC. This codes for CASSSQGSYEQYF.

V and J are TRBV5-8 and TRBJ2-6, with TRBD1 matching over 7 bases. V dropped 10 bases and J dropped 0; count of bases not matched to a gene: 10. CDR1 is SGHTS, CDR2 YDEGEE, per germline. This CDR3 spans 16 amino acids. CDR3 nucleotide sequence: TGTGCCCTACGGACAGGTGCAGACTCTGGGGCCAACGTCCTGACTTTC. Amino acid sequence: CALRTGADSGANVLTF.

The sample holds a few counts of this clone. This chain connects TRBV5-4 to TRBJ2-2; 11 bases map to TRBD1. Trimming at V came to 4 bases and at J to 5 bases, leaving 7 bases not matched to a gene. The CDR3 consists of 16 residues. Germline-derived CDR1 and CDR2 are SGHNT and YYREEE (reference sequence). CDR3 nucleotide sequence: TGTGCCAGCAGCGCCGGACAGGGGGCGGGGACCGGGGAGCTGTTTTTT. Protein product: CASSAGQGAGTGELFF.